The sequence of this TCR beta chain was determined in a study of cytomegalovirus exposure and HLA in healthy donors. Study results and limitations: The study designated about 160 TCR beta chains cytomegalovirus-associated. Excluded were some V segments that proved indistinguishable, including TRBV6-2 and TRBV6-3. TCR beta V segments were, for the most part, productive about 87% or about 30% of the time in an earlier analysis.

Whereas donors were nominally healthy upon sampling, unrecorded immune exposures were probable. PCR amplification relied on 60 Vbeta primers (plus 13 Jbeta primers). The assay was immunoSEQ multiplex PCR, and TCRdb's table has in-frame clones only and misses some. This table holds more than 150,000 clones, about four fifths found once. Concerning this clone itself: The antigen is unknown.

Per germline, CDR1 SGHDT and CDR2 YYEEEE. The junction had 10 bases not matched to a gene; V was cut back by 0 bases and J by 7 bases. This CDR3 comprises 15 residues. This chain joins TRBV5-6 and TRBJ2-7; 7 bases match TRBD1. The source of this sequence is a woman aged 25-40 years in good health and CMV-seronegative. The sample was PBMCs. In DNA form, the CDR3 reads TGTGCCAGCAGCTTGGCGGGACAGAGCCTTGAAGAGCAGTACTTC. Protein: CASSLAGQSLEEQYF.